This entry concerns a single TCR beta chain. Its antigen remains unidentified. Repertoires were generated with immunoSEQ multiplex PCR, while TCRdb's copy carries only in-frame clones and drops some. The sample has approximately 45,000 clones, less than 85% seen once. This entry is derived from a study of OX40 agonist ivuxolimab in advanced cancers. The CDR3 sequence is 14 residues long. Losses at the gene ends were 5 bases for V and 7 bases for J; bases not matched to a gene: 7. Germline V gene sequence: CDR1 SEHNR, CDR2 FQNEAQ (reference sequence). Study-wide results and limits: The authors did not determine the antigen specificity of the expanded peripheral T cells. More expanded clones were seen, on average, in CD8+ T cells than in CD4+. Clonal expansion from baseline to week 6 occurred in both CD4+ and CD8+ T cells.

At cycle 4 day 1, cycle 7 day 1, and baseline, blood was sampled. The sample was CD4+ or CD8+ T cells sorted from blood, taken in a trial of the OX40 agonist ivuxolimab. The chain joins TRBV7-9 to TRBJ2-5; 10 bases are shared with TRBD1. The TCR sequence derives from an adult with an advanced solid tumor such as melanoma, head and neck, liver or kidney cancer. CDR3 in amino acids: CASSRQGASVTQYF. Written as DNA, the CDR3 is TGTGCCAGCAGCCGACAGGGGGCCTCGGTGACCCAGTACTTC.